This T cell receptor (beta chain) emerged from a study of T cell changes during pregnancy in multiple sclerosis. Germline CDR1 is LNHNV and CDR2 is YYDKDF (reference sequence). V shed 0 bases and J 2 bases; nucleotides not matched to a gene: 5. The CDR3 has 17 residues. Sequencing used immunoSEQ multiplex PCR; TCRdb keeps in-frame clones, though not all of them. The table records tens of thousands of clones, 85% to 95% of them present only once. The receptor was derived from a female donor in good health, enrolled as a control in a pregnancy study. Sequencing was performed on peripheral blood, taken in the third trimester of pregnancy. V gene TRBV15 combines with J gene TRBJ2-3; TRBD2 aligns across 10 bases. CDR3 DNA: TGTGCCACCAGCAGAGATCGTAGCGGGGGGTTCACAGATACGCAGTATTTT. Its translation: CATSRDRSGGFTDTQYF.